One T cell receptor beta chain is described in this entry. The source of the sample is a study of blood T cell repertoires in COVID-19. Method: immunoSEQ multiplex PCR; TCRdb's copy keeps in-frame clones and lacks some. Altogether about 140,000 clones are present, about 79% being singletons, with the ten largest covering about 9.4%. The CDR3 is 15 residues long. V was pared by 2 bases and J by 5 bases, with 4 bases of the junction left unmatched. Germline-derived CDR1 and CDR2 are SGHRS and YFSETQ. The J gene is TRBJ1-4, the V gene TRBV5-1; 9 nucleotides line up with TRBD1. This receptor was identified in a man aged 55 to 70 with active or convalescent COVID-19. The sequencing input was peripheral blood. DNA of the CDR3: TGCGCCAGCAGCTTCGACAGGGGGATAAATGAAAAACTGTTTTTT. It encodes CASSFDRGINEKLFF.